The entry below gives a single T cell receptor beta chain sequence along with its context. Its antigen is not known. The record originates from a study of circulating and synovial CD4+ cells in juvenile arthritis. Study-level findings and limits: Bulk blood CD4 repertoires were more diverse than these. Bulk blood CD4 samples held at least an order of magnitude more or fewer genomes than CPL.

The assay was immunoSEQ multiplex PCR, and TCRdb's table has in-frame clones only and misses some. The sample contains about 1,600 clones, roughly 95% of which appear only once. Trimming took 0 bases from V and 0 from J; bases not matched to a gene: 4. The CDR3 length is 17 residues. CDR1 and CDR2 (germline): SGHAT, FQNNGV. This clonotype was obtained from a human donor with juvenile idiopathic arthritis. Sequencing was done on a sample of CD4+ T cells from synovial fluid. The chain uses TRBV11-2 and TRBJ2-1; 8 positions agree with TRBD2. CDR3 DNA sequence: TGTGCCAGCAGCTTAGAAACGGGAGGGAGCTCCTACAATGAGCAGTTCTTC. Translated, it gives CASSLETGGSSYNEQFF.